A selection of T cell receptor beta chains follows, all from one sample in a study of beta chain features in type 1 diabetes. Libraries were prepared by immunoSEQ multiplex PCR; TCRdb keeps only in-frame clonotypes and omits some of them. The sample yields about 170,000 clones, 7.8% seen once. Sequenced material: central memory CD4+ T cells from blood. All receptors derive from a woman in her forties with type 1 diabetes. CDR3s include the opening cysteine and the closing phenylalanine or tryptophan. D genes are given only for firm matches. Size is stated for part of the rows, as once, few or many counts, or as a class when the clone is expanded.

cdr3_nt	cdr3_aa	v_call	clone_size	d_call	cdr3_length	j_call
TGCAGCGCCCACAGGGGGCTGGGGGAGCAGTACTTC	CSAHRGLGEQYF	TRBV29-1	few	TRBD1	12	TRBJ2-7
TGTGCCAGCAGCTTGATGGGGGCGCCGAATGAGCAGTTCTTC	CASSLMGAPNEQFF	TRBV5-4	NA	NA	14	TRBJ2-1
TGCGCCAGCAGCTTGGGACAGAGCACAGATACGCAGTATTTT	CASSLGQSTDTQYF	TRBV5-1	NA	NA	14	TRBJ2-3
TGTGCCAGCAGCCTAAGTCGGAACACTGAAGCTTTCTTT	CASSLSRNTEAFF	TRBV7-3	few	NA	13	TRBJ1-1
TGTGCCAGCAGCGTCGGGACAGGGGTCACAGATACGCAGTATTTT	CASSVGTGVTDTQYF	TRBV9	NA	TRBD1	15	TRBJ2-3
TGTGCCAGCAGTTTGAACAGGGGGGAGCAGTTCTTC	CASSLNRGEQFF	TRBV6-5	NA	TRBD1	12	TRBJ2-1
TGTGCCAGCCGGAGGGAGGGCACTGAAGCTTTCTTT	CASRREGTEAFF	TRBV28	few	NA	12	TRBJ1-1
TGTGCCAGCTGGGGGGGACAGGGTGATACGCAGTATTTT	CASWGGQGDTQYF	TRBV28	NA	TRBD1	13	TRBJ2-3
TGTGCCAGCTCACCGACAGGGCAAGAGACCCAGTACTTC	CASSPTGQETQYF	TRBV18	few	TRBD1	13	TRBJ2-5
TGTGCCAGCAGCGCGACTAGCGGGGGGGACTCCTACGAGCAGTACTTC	CASSATSGGDSYEQYF	TRBV9	few	TRBD2	16	TRBJ2-7
TGTGCCAGCAGTCCCCGGAGGGGAGGGGAGACCCAGTACTTC	CASSPRRGGETQYF	TRBV2	NA	TRBD2	14	TRBJ2-5
TGCAGCGCGAACAGGGATAGTGCCAGAGAGACCCAGTACTTC	CSANRDSARETQYF	TRBV29-1	NA	NA	14	TRBJ2-5
TGTGCCAGCTCAGGGGCGCTGGGGGAGACCCAGTACTTC	CASSGALGETQYF	TRBV18	few	NA	13	TRBJ2-5
TGTGCCAGCAGTTACTCAGTCAGGGATCAGCCCCAGCATTTT	CASSYSVRDQPQHF	TRBV6-5	NA	NA	14	TRBJ1-5
TGTGCCACCAGCAGAGATCCGAGGGAGACCCAGTACTTC	CATSRDPRETQYF	TRBV15	few	NA	13	TRBJ2-5
TGCGCCAGCAGCCAAGCTGGGGTAGCGGGAGCTAGAGAGACCCAGTACTTC	CASSQAGVAGARETQYF	TRBV4-1	NA	TRBD2	17	TRBJ2-5
TGTGCCAGTAGTTTCCGGGACAGGGGCTACAATGAGCAGTTCTTC	CASSFRDRGYNEQFF	TRBV19	few	TRBD1	15	TRBJ2-1